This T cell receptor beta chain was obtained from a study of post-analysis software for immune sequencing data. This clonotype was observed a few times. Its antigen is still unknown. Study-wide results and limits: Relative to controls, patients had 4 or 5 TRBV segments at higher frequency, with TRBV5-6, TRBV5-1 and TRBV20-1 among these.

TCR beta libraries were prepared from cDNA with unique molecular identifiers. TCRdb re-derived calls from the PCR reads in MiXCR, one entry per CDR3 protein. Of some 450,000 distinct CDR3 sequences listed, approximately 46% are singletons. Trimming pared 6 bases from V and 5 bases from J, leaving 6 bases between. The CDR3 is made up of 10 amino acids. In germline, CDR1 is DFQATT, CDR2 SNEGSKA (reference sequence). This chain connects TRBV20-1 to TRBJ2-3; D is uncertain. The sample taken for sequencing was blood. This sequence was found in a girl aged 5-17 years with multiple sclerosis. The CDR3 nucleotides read TGCAGTGCCTTCCGAGATACGCAGTATTTT. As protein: CSAFRDTQYF.